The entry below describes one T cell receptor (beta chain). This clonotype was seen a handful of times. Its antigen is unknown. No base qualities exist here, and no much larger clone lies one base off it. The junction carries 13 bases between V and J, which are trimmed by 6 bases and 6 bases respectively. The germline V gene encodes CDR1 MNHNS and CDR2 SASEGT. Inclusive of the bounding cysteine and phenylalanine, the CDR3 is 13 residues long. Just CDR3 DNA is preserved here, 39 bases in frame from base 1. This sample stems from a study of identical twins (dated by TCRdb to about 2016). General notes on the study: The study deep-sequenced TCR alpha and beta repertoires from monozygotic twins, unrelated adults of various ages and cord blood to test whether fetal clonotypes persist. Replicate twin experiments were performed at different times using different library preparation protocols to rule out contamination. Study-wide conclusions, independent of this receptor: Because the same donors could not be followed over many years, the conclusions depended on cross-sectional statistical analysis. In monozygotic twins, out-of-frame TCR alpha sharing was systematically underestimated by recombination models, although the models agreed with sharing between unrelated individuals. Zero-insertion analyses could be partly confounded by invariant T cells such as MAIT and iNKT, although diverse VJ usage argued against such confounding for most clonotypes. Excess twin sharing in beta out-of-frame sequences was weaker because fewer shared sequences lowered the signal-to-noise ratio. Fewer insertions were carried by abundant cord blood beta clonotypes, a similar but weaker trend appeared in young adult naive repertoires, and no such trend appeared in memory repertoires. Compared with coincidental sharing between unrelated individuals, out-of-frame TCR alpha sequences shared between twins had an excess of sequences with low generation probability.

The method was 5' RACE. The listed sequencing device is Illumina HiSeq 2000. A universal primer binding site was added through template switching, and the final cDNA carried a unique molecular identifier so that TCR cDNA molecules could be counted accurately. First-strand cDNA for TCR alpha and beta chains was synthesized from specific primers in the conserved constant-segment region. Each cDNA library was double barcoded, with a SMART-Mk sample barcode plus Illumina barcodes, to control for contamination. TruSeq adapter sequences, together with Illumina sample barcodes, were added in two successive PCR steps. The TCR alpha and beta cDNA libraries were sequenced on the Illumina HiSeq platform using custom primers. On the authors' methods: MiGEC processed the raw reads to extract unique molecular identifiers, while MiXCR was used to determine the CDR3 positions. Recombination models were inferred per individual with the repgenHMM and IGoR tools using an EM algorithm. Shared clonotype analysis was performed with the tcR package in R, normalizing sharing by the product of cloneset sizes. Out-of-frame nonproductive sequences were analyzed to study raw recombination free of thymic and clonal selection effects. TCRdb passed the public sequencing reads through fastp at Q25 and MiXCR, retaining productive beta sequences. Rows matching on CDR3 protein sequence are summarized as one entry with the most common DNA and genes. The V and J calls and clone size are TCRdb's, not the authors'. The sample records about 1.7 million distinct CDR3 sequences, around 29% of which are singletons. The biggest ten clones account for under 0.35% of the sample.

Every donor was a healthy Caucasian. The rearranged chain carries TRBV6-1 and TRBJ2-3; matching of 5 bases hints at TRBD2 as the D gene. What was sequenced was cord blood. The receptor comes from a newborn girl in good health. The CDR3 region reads CASRLALSDTQYF. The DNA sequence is TGTGCCAGCAGGCTAGCCCTATCTGATACGCAGTATTTT.